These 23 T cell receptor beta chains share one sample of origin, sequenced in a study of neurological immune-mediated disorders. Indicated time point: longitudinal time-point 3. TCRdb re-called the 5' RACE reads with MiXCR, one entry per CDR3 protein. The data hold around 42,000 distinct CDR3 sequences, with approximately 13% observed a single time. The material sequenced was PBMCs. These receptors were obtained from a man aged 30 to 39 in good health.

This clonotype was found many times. The CDR3 DNA sequence: TGTGCCAGCAGAGCCAACCGGGACGGTAATGAAAAACTGTTTTTT. It translates to CASRANRDGNEKLFF. V gene TRBV5-6 combines with J gene TRBJ1-4; D is possibly TRBD1 (5 bases). V lost 5 bases and J lost 4, with 15 bases in between. The CDR3 totals 15 residues. Germline loops: CDR1 SGHDT, CDR2 YYEEEE.

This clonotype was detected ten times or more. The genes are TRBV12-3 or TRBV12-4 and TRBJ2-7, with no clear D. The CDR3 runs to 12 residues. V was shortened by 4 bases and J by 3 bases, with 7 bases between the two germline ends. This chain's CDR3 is CASSWAHYEQYF. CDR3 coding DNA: TGTGCCAGCAGTTGGGCCCACTACGAGCAGTACTTC.

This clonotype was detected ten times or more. CDR3 sequence reads: CASSIGGGYSNQPQHF. The CDR3 coding sequence is TGTGCCAGCAGTATCGGGGGGGGCTATAGCAATCAGCCCCAGCATTTT. The chain employs TRBV12-3 or TRBV12-4 and TRBJ1-5; TRBD1 is a possible D gene (6 bases). Trimming shortened V by 5 bases and J by 0 bases, and 14 bases separated the two germline ends. This CDR3 region has 16 residues.

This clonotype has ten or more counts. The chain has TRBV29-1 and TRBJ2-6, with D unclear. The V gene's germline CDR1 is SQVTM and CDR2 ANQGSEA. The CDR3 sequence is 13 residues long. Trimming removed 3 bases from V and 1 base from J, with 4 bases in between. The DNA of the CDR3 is TGCAGCGTTGATGCTTCTGGGGCCAACGTCCTGACTTTC. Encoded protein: CSVDASGANVLTF.

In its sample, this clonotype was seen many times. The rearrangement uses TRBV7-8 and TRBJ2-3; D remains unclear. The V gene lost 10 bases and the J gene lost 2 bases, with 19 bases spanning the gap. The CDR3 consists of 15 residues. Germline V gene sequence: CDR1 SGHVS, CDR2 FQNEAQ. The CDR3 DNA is TGTGCCACCCACGGACCCAACCTAAACACAGATACGCAGTATTTT. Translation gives CATHGPNLNTDTQYF.

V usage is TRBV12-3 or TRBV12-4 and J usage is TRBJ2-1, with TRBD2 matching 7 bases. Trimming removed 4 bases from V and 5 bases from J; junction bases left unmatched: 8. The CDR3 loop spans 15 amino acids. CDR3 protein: CASSSGTTTNNEQFF. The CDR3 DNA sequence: TGTGCCAGCAGTTCCGGGACTACTACCAACAATGAGCAGTTCTTC.

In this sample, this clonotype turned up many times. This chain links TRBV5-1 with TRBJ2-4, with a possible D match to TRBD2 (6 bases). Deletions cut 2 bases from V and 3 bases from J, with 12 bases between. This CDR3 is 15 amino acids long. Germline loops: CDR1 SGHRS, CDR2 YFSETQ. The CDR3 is CASSLGGAGKNIQYF. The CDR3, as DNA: TGCGCCAGCAGCTTAGGAGGGGCGGGCAAAAACATTCAGTACTTC.

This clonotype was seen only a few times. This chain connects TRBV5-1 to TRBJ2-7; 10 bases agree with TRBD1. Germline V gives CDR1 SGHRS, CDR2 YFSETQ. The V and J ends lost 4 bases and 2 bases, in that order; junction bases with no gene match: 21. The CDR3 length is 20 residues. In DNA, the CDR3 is TGCGCCAGCAGCCTACCCAGACAGGGGGCTTCAGGGGGGCCTCCCTACGAGCAGTACTTC. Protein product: CASSLPRQGASGGPPYEQYF. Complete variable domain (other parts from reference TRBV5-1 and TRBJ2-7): KAGVTQTPRYLIKTRGQQVTLSCSPISGHRSVSWYQQTPGQGLQFLFEYFSETQRNKGNFPGRFSGRQFSNSRSEMNVSTLELGDSALYLCASSLPRQGASGGPPYEQYFGPGTRLTVT.

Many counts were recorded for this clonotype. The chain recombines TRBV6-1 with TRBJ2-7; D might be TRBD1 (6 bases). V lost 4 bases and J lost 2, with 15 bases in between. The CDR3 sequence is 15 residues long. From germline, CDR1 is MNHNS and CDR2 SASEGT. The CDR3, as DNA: TGTGCCAGCAGTGCCGACCGGGACACAGCCTACGAGCAGTACTTC. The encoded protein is CASSADRDTAYEQYF.

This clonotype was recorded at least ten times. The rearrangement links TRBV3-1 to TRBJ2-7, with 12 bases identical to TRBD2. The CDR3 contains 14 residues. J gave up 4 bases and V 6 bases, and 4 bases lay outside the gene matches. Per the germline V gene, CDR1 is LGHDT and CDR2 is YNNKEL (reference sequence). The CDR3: CASRPTSGSYEQYF. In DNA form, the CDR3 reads TGTGCCAGCAGGCCGACTAGCGGGAGTTACGAGCAGTACTTC.

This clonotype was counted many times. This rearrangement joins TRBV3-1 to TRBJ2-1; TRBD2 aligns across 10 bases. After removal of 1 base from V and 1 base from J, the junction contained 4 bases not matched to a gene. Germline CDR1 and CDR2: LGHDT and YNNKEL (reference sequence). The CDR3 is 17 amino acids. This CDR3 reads CASSQGPSGRSYNEQFF. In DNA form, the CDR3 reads TGTGCCAGCAGCCAAGGTCCTAGCGGGAGATCCTACAATGAGCAGTTCTTC.

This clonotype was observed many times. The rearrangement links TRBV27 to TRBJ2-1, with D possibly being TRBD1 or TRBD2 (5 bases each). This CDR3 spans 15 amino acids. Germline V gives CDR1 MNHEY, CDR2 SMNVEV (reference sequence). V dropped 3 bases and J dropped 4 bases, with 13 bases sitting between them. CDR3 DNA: TGTGCCAGCAGTTTCGGGGTTTCAGGGTACAATGAGCAGTTCTTC. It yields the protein CASSFGVSGYNEQFF.

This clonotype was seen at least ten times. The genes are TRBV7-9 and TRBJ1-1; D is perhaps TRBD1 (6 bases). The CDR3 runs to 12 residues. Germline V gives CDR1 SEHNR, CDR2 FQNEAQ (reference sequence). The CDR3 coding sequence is TGTGCGGCGGGGGCAATGAACACTGAAGCTTTCTTT. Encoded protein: CAAGAMNTEAFF.

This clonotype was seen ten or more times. The CDR3 sequence: CASSTTGYNQPQHF. As DNA, the CDR3 is TGCGCCAGCAGTACGACAGGCTACAATCAGCCCCAGCATTTT. The chain uses TRBV10-2 and TRBJ1-5; the D gene is possibly TRBD1 (6 bases). CDR1 and CDR2 from the germline V gene are WSHSY and SAAADI. Trimming pared 5 bases from V and 3 bases from J, leaving 11 bases between. This CDR3 is built from 14 residues.

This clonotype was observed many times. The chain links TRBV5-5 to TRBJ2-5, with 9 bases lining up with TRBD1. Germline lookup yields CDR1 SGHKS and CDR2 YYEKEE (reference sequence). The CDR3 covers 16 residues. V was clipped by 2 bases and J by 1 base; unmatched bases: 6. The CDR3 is CASSFLPTGGQETQYF. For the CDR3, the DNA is TGTGCCAGCAGCTTTTTACCGACAGGGGGCCAAGAGACCCAGTACTTC.

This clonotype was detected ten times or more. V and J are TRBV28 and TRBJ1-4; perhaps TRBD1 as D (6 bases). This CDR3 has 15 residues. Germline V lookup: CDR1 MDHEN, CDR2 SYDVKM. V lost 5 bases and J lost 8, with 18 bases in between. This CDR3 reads CASSGAGGAREKLFF. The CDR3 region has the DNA TGTGCCAGCAGTGGGGCCGGGGGGGCGAGAGAAAAACTGTTTTTT.

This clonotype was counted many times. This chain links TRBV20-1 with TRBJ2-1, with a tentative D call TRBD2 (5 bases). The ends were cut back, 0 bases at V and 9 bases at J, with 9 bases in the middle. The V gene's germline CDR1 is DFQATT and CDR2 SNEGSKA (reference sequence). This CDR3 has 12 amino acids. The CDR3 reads CSARDPGVEQFF. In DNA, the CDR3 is TGCAGTGCTAGAGATCCCGGGGTTGAGCAGTTCTTC.

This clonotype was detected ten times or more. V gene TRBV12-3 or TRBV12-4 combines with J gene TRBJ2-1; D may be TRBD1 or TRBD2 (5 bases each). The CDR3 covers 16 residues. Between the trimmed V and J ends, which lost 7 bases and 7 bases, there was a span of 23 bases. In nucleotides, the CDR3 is TGTGCCAGCACCCCCCGGGGCGGGTTTCCGGGGAATGAGCAGTTCTTC. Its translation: CASTPRGGFPGNEQFF.

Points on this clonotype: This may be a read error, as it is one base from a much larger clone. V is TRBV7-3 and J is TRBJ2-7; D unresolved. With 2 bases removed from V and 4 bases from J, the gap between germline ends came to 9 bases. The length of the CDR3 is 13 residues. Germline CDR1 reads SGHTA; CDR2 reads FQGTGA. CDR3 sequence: CASSLGCGYEQYF. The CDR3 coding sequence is TGTGCCAGCAGCTTAGGATGTGGATACGAGCAGTACTTC.

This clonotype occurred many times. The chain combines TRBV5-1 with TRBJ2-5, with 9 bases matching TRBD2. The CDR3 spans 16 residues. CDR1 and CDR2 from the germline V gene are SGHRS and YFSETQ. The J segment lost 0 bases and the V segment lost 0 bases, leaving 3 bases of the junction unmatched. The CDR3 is CASSLEGLAYQETQYF. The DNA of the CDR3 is TGCGCCAGCAGCTTGGAGGGACTAGCTTACCAAGAGACCCAGTACTTC.

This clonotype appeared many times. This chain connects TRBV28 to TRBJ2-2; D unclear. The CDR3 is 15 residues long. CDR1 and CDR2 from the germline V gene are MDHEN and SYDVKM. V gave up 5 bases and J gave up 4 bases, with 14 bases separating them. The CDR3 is CASSETETFTGELFF. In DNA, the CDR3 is TGTGCCAGCAGTGAGACGGAAACATTCACCGGGGAGCTGTTTTTT.

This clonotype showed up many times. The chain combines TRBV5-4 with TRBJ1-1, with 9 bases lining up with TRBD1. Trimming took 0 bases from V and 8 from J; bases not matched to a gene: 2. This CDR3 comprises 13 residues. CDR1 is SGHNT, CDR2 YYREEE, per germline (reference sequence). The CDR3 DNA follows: TGTGCCAGCAGCTTGGGGGGGACAGGGGAAGCTTTCTTT. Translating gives CASSLGGTGEAFF.

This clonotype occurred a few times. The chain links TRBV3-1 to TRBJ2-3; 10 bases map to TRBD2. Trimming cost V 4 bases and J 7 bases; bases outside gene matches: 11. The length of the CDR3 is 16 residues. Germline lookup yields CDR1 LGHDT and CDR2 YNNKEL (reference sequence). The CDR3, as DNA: TGTGCCAGCAGCCCTCGGACTAGCGGATCCGCCAATACGCAGTATTTT. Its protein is CASSPRTSGSANTQYF.